Listed below are T cell receptor beta chains from one sample, sequenced in a study of patients and donors after allogeneic stem cell transplantation. TCRdb reprocessed the RT-PCR reads with MiXCR, giving one entry per CDR3 protein. The sample yields fewer than 75,000 distinct CDR3 sequences, 13% seen once. The sample taken for sequencing was blood, either unsorted or a sorted T cell fraction (not recorded which). The receptor set was obtained from a human donor who was either an allogeneic HSCT recipient or a stem cell or donor lymphocyte infusion donor (not recorded which). It is not recorded whose cells these are; they may come from a transplant donor. CDR3s include the opening cysteine and the closing phenylalanine or tryptophan. The D gene is left open where the match is weak. Not all rows give a size; the values are once, few, many and, for expanded clones, a class.

V gene	J gene	clone size	D gene	CDR3 DNA	CDR3 protein
TRBV6-1	TRBJ2-1	few	.	TGTGCCAGCAGTAAGGCCGGGACGGGGAACAATGAGCAGTTCTTC	CASSKAGTGNNEQFF
TRBV6-5	TRBJ2-3	.	TRBD2	TGTGCCAGCAGCCTCGGACTAGCGGCAGATACGCAGTATTTT	CASSLGLAADTQYF
TRBV9	TRBJ2-7	few	.	TGTGCCAGCAGCGTAGGATCCCTTAGTCTCTACGAGCAGTACTTC	CASSVGSLSLYEQYF
TRBV6-6	TRBJ2-7	.	TRBD1	TGTGCCAGCAGTTACCCCACGGACAGGGGATTATCCTACGAGCAGTACTTC	CASSYPTDRGLSYEQYF
TRBV2	TRBJ2-7	.	.	TGTGCCAGCAGTGTATCCAGCGGGCTGGGGGAGCAGTACTTC	CASSVSSGLGEQYF
TRBV3-1	TRBJ2-1	.	.	TGTGCCAGCAGCCAAGGGGGGGGCGTCAGTGAGCAGTTCTTC	CASSQGGGVSEQFF
TRBV6-5	TRBJ1-2	many	.	TGTGCCAGCAGTTACTCTGAGGCCGGTTACTATGGCTACACCTTC	CASSYSEAGYYGYTF
TRBV6-5	TRBJ2-7	.	TRBD1	TGTGCCAGCAGTTACGGACAGGGGGCCCTCTACGAGCAGTACTTC	CASSYGQGALYEQYF
TRBV5-6	TRBJ1-1	many	.	TGTGCCAGCAGCTTGGCGAACACTGAAGCTTTCTTT	CASSLANTEAFF
TRBV7-9	TRBJ2-7	.	TRBD1	TGTGCCAGCAGCTCGGGACAGGGTGGAGAGCAGTACTTC	CASSSGQGGEQYF
TRBV20-1	TRBJ2-1	many	TRBD2	TGCAGTGCTAGAACTAGCGGGGCTCCCAATGAGCAGTTCTTC	CSARTSGAPNEQFF
TRBV18	TRBJ1-1	.	.	TGTGCCACGTTATCCCCCATGAACACTGAAGCTTTCTTT	CATLSPMNTEAFF
TRBV2	TRBJ2-1	.	TRBD1	TGTGCCAGCAGTCTGGACAGGGGGCGAGGGTACAATGAGCAGTTCTTC	CASSLDRGRGYNEQFF
TRBV4-2	TRBJ2-6	few	.	TGTGCCAGCAGCCAAGATCTTTCGGCCCTCCTGACTTTC	CASSQDLSALLTF
TRBV3-1	TRBJ2-5	few	TRBD2	TGTGCCAGCAGCGACGGGACTAGGGTGGAGACCCAGTACTTC	CASSDGTRVETQYF
TRBV10-3	TRBJ2-5	few	.	TGTGCCATCAGTGACGGGGGAGAGGGAGAGACCCAGTACTTC	CAISDGGEGETQYF
TRBV12-3/TRBV12-4	TRBJ2-1	few	.	TGTGCCAGCAGTTTACGTCGGGAGCTGTGGGAGCAGTTCTTC	CASSLRRELWEQFF
TRBV24-1	TRBJ1-5	.	.	TGTGCCACCAGTGGAAACAGCAATCAGCCCCAGCATTTT	CATSGNSNQPQHF
TRBV28	TRBJ2-3	few	TRBD2	TGTGCCAGCAGTGTAGCGGGAGGGCCGCCAGATACGCAGTATTTT	CASSVAGGPPDTQYF
TRBV29-1	TRBJ1-1	many	TRBD1	TGCAGCGTTGAAGGACAGGGGAACACTGAAGCTTTCTTT	CSVEGQGNTEAFF
TRBV7-8	TRBJ2-7	many	.	TGTGCCAGCAGCTACGGAGGACGCCACAGCTCCTACGAGCAGTACTTC	CASSYGGRHSSYEQYF
TRBV4-2	TRBJ1-1	many	.	TGTGCCAGCAGCCAAGATCGGGTGTCGGGCTGGGGAGCTTTCTTT	CASSQDRVSGWGAFF